These T cell receptor beta chains were read from a single sample in a study of shared clonotypes between healthy human individuals. Generated by immunoSEQ multiplex PCR, the TCRdb table keeps only in-frame clones and is missing some. The top ten clones hold over 0.12% of a sample with millions of clones, 85% to 95% of them seen once. Sequencing input: naive CD4+ T cells sorted from blood. These TCRs come from a man aged 18 to 29 in good health. Both conserved end residues are part of each CDR3. D genes are given only for firm matches. Clone size is shown for a subset of rows, as once, few, many or a class of expanded clone.

D gene: .; clone size: .; V gene: TRBV6-1; J gene: TRBJ1-5; CDR3 protein: CAAEKGDFSNQPQHF; CDR3 DNA: TGTGCCGCCGAAAAGGGAGACTTTAGCAATCAGCCCCAGCATTTT
D gene: .; clone size: .; V gene: TRBV4-1; J gene: TRBJ2-4; CDR3 protein: CASSQDGTGEAKNIQYF; CDR3 DNA: TGCGCCAGCAGCCAAGACGGGACGGGGGAAGCCAAAAACATTCAGTACTTC
D gene: .; clone size: .; V gene: TRBV7-8; J gene: TRBJ2-3; CDR3 protein: CASSLEVRRPLTDTQYF; CDR3 DNA: TGTGCCAGCAGCTTAGAGGTACGGAGACCTCTTACAGATACGCAGTATTTT
D gene: .; clone size: .; V gene: TRBV9; J gene: TRBJ2-1; CDR3 protein: CASSPEGPSSYNEQFF; CDR3 DNA: TGTGCCAGCTCCCCAGAGGGCCCCAGCTCCTACAATGAGCAGTTCTTC
D gene: TRBD1; clone size: .; V gene: TRBV7-2; J gene: TRBJ1-5; CDR3 protein: CASSSDRGFGSQHF; CDR3 DNA: TGTGCCAGCAGCTCTGACAGGGGCTTTGGGTCCCAGCATTTT
D gene: TRBD1; clone size: .; V gene: TRBV19; J gene: TRBJ1-2; CDR3 protein: CASSRQGLLGYTF; CDR3 DNA: TGTGCCAGTAGCCGACAGGGGCTGCTTGGCTACACCTTC
D gene: TRBD2; clone size: .; V gene: TRBV27; J gene: TRBJ2-7; CDR3 protein: CASSPRIAGAHEQYF; CDR3 DNA: TGTGCCAGCAGTCCCCGGATAGCGGGAGCCCACGAGCAGTACTTC
D gene: .; clone size: .; V gene: TRBV6-1; J gene: TRBJ1-2; CDR3 protein: CASSDSTTGNVHGYTF; CDR3 DNA: TGTGCCAGCAGTGATTCTACCACAGGGAACGTACATGGCTACACCTTC
D gene: TRBD2; clone size: .; V gene: TRBV4-3; J gene: TRBJ2-7; CDR3 protein: CASSLGLAGKYEQYF; CDR3 DNA: TGCGCCAGCAGCCTCGGACTAGCGGGGAAGTACGAGCAGTACTTC
D gene: .; clone size: .; V gene: TRBV7-2; J gene: TRBJ2-4; CDR3 protein: CASSLALAKNIQYF; CDR3 DNA: TGTGCCAGCAGCTTAGCATTAGCCAAAAACATTCAGTACTTC
D gene: TRBD1; clone size: .; V gene: TRBV6-5; J gene: TRBJ2-7; CDR3 protein: CASSYLGTGSSYEQYF; CDR3 DNA: TGTGCCAGCAGTTACCTCGGGACAGGAAGCTCCTACGAGCAGTACTTC
D gene: .; clone size: .; V gene: TRBV14; J gene: TRBJ2-7; CDR3 protein: CARLKRVVLSYEQYF; CDR3 DNA: TGTGCCAGATTGAAGCGGGTCGTCCTCTCCTACGAGCAGTACTTC
D gene: TRBD2; clone size: once; V gene: TRBV6-5; J gene: TRBJ2-7; CDR3 protein: CASTLYSGGAYEQYF; CDR3 DNA: TGTGCCAGCACCCTCTATAGCGGGGGGGCCTACGAGCAGTACTTC
D gene: TRBD2; clone size: .; V gene: TRBV7-2; J gene: TRBJ2-3; CDR3 protein: CASSLAETSGRRTDTQYF; CDR3 DNA: TGTGCCAGCAGCTTAGCCGAGACTAGCGGGAGACGGACAGATACGCAGTATTTT
D gene: .; clone size: .; V gene: TRBV30; J gene: TRBJ1-3; CDR3 protein: CAWSSGTPGNTIYF; CDR3 DNA: TGTGCCTGGAGTTCAGGGACTCCTGGAAACACCATATATTTT
D gene: TRBD2; clone size: .; V gene: TRBV9; J gene: TRBJ2-5; CDR3 protein: CASSAVAGTSGQETQYF; CDR3 DNA: TGTGCCAGCAGCGCAGTAGCCGGGACTAGCGGCCAAGAGACCCAGTACTTC
D gene: TRBD1; clone size: .; V gene: TRBV19; J gene: TRBJ1-5; CDR3 protein: CASSTGGFSNQPQHF; CDR3 DNA: TGTGCCAGTAGTACAGGGGGCTTTAGCAATCAGCCCCAGCATTTT
D gene: .; clone size: once; V gene: TRBV27; J gene: TRBJ2-3; CDR3 protein: CASSLEPTVNAATDTQYF; CDR3 DNA: TGTGCCAGCAGTTTAGAACCAACAGTCAATGCGGCCACAGATACGCAGTATTTT
D gene: TRBD1; clone size: .; V gene: TRBV9; J gene: TRBJ1-2; CDR3 protein: CASSANRGGYTF; CDR3 DNA: TGTGCCAGCAGCGCCAACAGGGGTGGCTACACCTTC
D gene: .; clone size: .; V gene: TRBV6-1; J gene: TRBJ2-7; CDR3 protein: CASSGAGDPQYF; CDR3 DNA: TGTGCCAGCAGTGGTGCCGGTGACCCCCAGTACTTC
D gene: .; clone size: .; V gene: TRBV5-4; J gene: TRBJ2-5; CDR3 protein: CASSLDGGEETQYF; CDR3 DNA: TGTGCCAGCAGCTTGGACGGGGGTGAAGAGACCCAGTACTTC
D gene: .; clone size: .; V gene: TRBV18; J gene: TRBJ2-1; CDR3 protein: CASSPGPSVYNEQFF; CDR3 DNA: TGTGCCAGCTCACCGGGGCCCTCGGTATACAATGAGCAGTTCTTC
D gene: TRBD1; clone size: .; V gene: TRBV5-4; J gene: TRBJ1-1; CDR3 protein: CASSLGTGVTEAFF; CDR3 DNA: TGTGCCAGCAGCTTGGGGACAGGGGTTACTGAAGCTTTCTTT
D gene: .; clone size: .; V gene: TRBV6-6; J gene: TRBJ1-1; CDR3 protein: CASSYDRSTEAFF; CDR3 DNA: TGTGCCAGCAGCTACGATCGGAGTACCGAAGCTTTCTTT
D gene: TRBD2; clone size: .; V gene: TRBV7-2; J gene: TRBJ2-5; CDR3 protein: CASSLVVGGGYQETQYF; CDR3 DNA: TGTGCCAGCAGCTTAGTAGTTGGGGGAGGGTACCAAGAGACCCAGTACTTC
D gene: TRBD2; clone size: .; V gene: TRBV30; J gene: TRBJ2-5; CDR3 protein: CAWSPTSGGAGTQYF; CDR3 DNA: TGTGCCTGGAGCCCGACTAGCGGGGGGGCGGGGACCCAGTACTTC